This TCR beta chain originates from a study of cytomegalovirus exposure and HLA in healthy donors. Study-level points and caveats: Most TCR sequences were rare, but some public TCRs occurred in many donors. In a later analysis, TCR beta V- and J-gene trimming was associated with a missense DCLRE1C variant. Later on, an analysis tied 18,000 or so TCR beta sequences to HLA alleles at 0.05 false discovery rate.

The V gene's germline CDR1 is SEHNR and CDR2 FQNEAQ (reference sequence). With 5 bases removed from V and 0 bases from J, the gap between germline ends came to 17 bases. The CDR3 sequence is 17 residues long. 13 Jbeta primers and 60 Vbeta primers were used for the PCR. The table came from immunoSEQ multiplex PCR; TCRdb's copy has only in-frame clones and leaves some out. The sample holds more than 90,000 clones, roughly 75% seen once. Comments on this clone: Its antigen remains unknown.

This sequence originates from a woman aged 55-70 years in good health and CMV-seronegative. The chain links TRBV7-9 to TRBJ1-5; no clear D gene. The sample was PBMCs. The CDR3 coding sequence is TGTGCCAGCAGCCCGATCGGCGGAATTTATAGCAATCAGCCCCAGCATTTT. It is translated as CASSPIGGIYSNQPQHF.